This is a list of T cell receptor beta chains from one sample in a study of T cell repertoires in cytomegalovirus infection. From the reads, TCRdb called clonotypes with MiXCR, one entry per CDR3 protein. This table holds approximately 730,000 distinct CDR3 sequences, about 28% found once. Their specific antigens are unknown. The source material was cultured CD8+ T cells from PBMCs, sampled from culture after CMV antigen stimulation. These TCRs come from a human donor in good health (CMV status not recorded). Some clones in this sample may be carry-over from other donors' samples. CDR3s leave out the opening cysteine and the closing phenylalanine or tryptophan. Fields, in order: V gene, D gene, CDR3 length, CDR3 protein. D genes are given only for firm matches.

v_call: TRBV15; d_call: .; cdr3_length: 13; cdr3_aa: ATSRVGVGNQPQH
v_call: TRBV19; d_call: .; cdr3_length: 15; cdr3_aa: ASSMQGPSYNTGELF
v_call: TRBV7-8; d_call: .; cdr3_length: 16; cdr3_aa: ASSSLGSIGTPKNIQY
v_call: TRBV7-3; d_call: TRBD2; cdr3_length: 14; cdr3_aa: ASSSTSGGAGDTQY
v_call: TRBV7-8; d_call: .; cdr3_length: 14; cdr3_aa: ASSPPPMTSTDTQY
v_call: TRBV7-8; d_call: TRBD1; cdr3_length: 15; cdr3_aa: ASSSRGQGFGNYGYT
v_call: TRBV4-1; d_call: .; cdr3_length: 11; cdr3_aa: ASEGGVVGTQY
v_call: TRBV10-3; d_call: TRBD1; cdr3_length: 12; cdr3_aa: AISELDRGYEQY
v_call: TRBV12-5; d_call: .; cdr3_length: 13; cdr3_aa: ASGFYNQGGQTQY
v_call: TRBV4-3; d_call: .; cdr3_length: 11; cdr3_aa: ASSPPGLDEQF
v_call: TRBV23-1; d_call: .; cdr3_length: 12; cdr3_aa: ASSQQEVSYEQY
v_call: TRBV12-3/TRBV12-4; d_call: .; cdr3_length: 14; cdr3_aa: ASRSSGALSKEKLF
v_call: TRBV5-4; d_call: TRBD2; cdr3_length: 12; cdr3_aa: ASSLRGGVNEQF
v_call: TRBV19; d_call: .; cdr3_length: 12; cdr3_aa: ASSIDPYNYGYT
v_call: TRBV6-1; d_call: .; cdr3_length: 9; cdr3_aa: ASSEGQPQH
v_call: TRBV2; d_call: .; cdr3_length: 12; cdr3_aa: ARGPSPSTDTQY
v_call: TRBV6-1; d_call: TRBD1; cdr3_length: 11; cdr3_aa: ASLTGFGNTIY
v_call: TRBV28; d_call: .; cdr3_length: 13; cdr3_aa: ASSLGVGAFNEQF
v_call: TRBV13; d_call: .; cdr3_length: 11; cdr3_aa: ASSPENYNEQF
v_call: TRBV7-9; d_call: .; cdr3_length: 13; cdr3_aa: ASSLSDRSNYGYT
v_call: TRBV2; d_call: TRBD1; cdr3_length: 12; cdr3_aa: ASRGQRISYEQY
v_call: TRBV7-2; d_call: TRBD2; cdr3_length: 14; cdr3_aa: ASSFRLAGGQETQY
v_call: TRBV20-1; d_call: TRBD2; cdr3_length: 13; cdr3_aa: SASPAGDNYNEQF
v_call: TRBV4-1; d_call: .; cdr3_length: 14; cdr3_aa: ASSQDRLRGGETQY
v_call: TRBV5-4; d_call: TRBD1; cdr3_length: 13; cdr3_aa: ASSLEQGRSDTQY
v_call: TRBV27; d_call: TRBD1; cdr3_length: 11; cdr3_aa: ASSFPGGGPLH
v_call: TRBV7-2; d_call: .; cdr3_length: 13; cdr3_aa: ASSLLQVNTGELF
v_call: TRBV27; d_call: .; cdr3_length: 14; cdr3_aa: ASSLSRGDLTDTQY
v_call: TRBV11-2; d_call: TRBD2; cdr3_length: 16; cdr3_aa: ASSPRTSGGAGQETQY
v_call: TRBV20-1; d_call: .; cdr3_length: 13; cdr3_aa: SASSPGFSGNTIY
v_call: TRBV7-9; d_call: TRBD2; cdr3_length: 10; cdr3_aa: ASSKTSGEQF
v_call: TRBV7-4; d_call: TRBD1; cdr3_length: 12; cdr3_aa: ASSTGQVWETQY
v_call: TRBV10-3; d_call: .; cdr3_length: 16; cdr3_aa: AISDLGGTSGAQETQY
v_call: TRBV6-6; d_call: .; cdr3_length: 12; cdr3_aa: ASTEEGTNYGYT
v_call: TRBV2; d_call: TRBD2; cdr3_length: 12; cdr3_aa: AMLLAGGQNEQF
v_call: TRBV20-1; d_call: .; cdr3_length: 10; cdr3_aa: SARDLGAWQF
v_call: TRBV11-2; d_call: TRBD1; cdr3_length: 16; cdr3_aa: ASSLALQGGEDGEKLF
v_call: TRBV7-9; d_call: TRBD1; cdr3_length: 14; cdr3_aa: ASSLGDRLFNQPQH
v_call: TRBV27; d_call: .; cdr3_length: 14; cdr3_aa: ASSPRGAFPTDTQY
v_call: TRBV2; d_call: .; cdr3_length: 12; cdr3_aa: ASRLDTLNTEAF
v_call: TRBV27; d_call: TRBD2; cdr3_length: 13; cdr3_aa: ASTFEASGVSEQF
v_call: TRBV4-1; d_call: .; cdr3_length: 12; cdr3_aa: ASSQVDWNTEAF
v_call: TRBV28; d_call: .; cdr3_length: 12; cdr3_aa: ASSLLPAGPEAF
v_call: TRBV7-8; d_call: TRBD2; cdr3_length: 11; cdr3_aa: GTSGAFTDTQY
v_call: TRBV27; d_call: .; cdr3_length: 13; cdr3_aa: ASRPGVMTNEKLF
v_call: TRBV2; d_call: TRBD1; cdr3_length: 10; cdr3_aa: ADRGRVNEQF
v_call: TRBV19; d_call: .; cdr3_length: 13; cdr3_aa: ASGPAGGFYNEQF
v_call: TRBV19; d_call: TRBD1; cdr3_length: 12; cdr3_aa: ASSPTGPNYGYT
v_call: TRBV4-1; d_call: .; cdr3_length: 11; cdr3_aa: ASSQAEHTEAF
v_call: TRBV29-1; d_call: TRBD1; cdr3_length: 15; cdr3_aa: SVEVRGGRGQGYGYT
v_call: TRBV5-1; d_call: .; cdr3_length: 13; cdr3_aa: ASSVSGPPDTEAF
v_call: TRBV29-1; d_call: TRBD1; cdr3_length: 14; cdr3_aa: SVEAWQGAGTDTQY
v_call: TRBV7-2; d_call: .; cdr3_length: 14; cdr3_aa: ASSRDFSLSTDTQY
v_call: TRBV7-6; d_call: .; cdr3_length: 13; cdr3_aa: ASSLVETTTYEQY
v_call: TRBV7-6; d_call: TRBD1; cdr3_length: 15; cdr3_aa: ASSRSPGQGQNNEQF
v_call: TRBV13; d_call: .; cdr3_length: 13; cdr3_aa: ASSLGRTINYGYT
v_call: TRBV7-8; d_call: TRBD1; cdr3_length: 13; cdr3_aa: ASSSRQGGIYGYT
v_call: TRBV10-3; d_call: .; cdr3_length: 10; cdr3_aa: ATAGRTYEQY
v_call: TRBV7-6; d_call: .; cdr3_length: 12; cdr3_aa: ASSPNPRLGGYT
v_call: TRBV27; d_call: .; cdr3_length: 12; cdr3_aa: ASSSWGLNQPQH